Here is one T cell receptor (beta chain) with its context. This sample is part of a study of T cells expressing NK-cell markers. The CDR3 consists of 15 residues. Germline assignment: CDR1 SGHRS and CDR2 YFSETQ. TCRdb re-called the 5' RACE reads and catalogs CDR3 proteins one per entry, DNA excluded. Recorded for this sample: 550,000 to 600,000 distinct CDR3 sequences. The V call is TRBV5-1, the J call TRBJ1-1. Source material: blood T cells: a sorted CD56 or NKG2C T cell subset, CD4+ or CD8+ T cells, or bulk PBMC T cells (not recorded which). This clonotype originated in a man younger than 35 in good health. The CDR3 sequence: CASSAGRNMNTEAFF. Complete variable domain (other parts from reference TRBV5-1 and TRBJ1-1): KAGVTQTPRYLIKTRGQQVTLSCSPISGHRSVSWYQQTPGQGLQFLFEYFSETQRNKGNFPGRFSGRQFSNSRSEMNVSTLELGDSALYLCASSAGRNMNTEAFFGQGTRLTVV.